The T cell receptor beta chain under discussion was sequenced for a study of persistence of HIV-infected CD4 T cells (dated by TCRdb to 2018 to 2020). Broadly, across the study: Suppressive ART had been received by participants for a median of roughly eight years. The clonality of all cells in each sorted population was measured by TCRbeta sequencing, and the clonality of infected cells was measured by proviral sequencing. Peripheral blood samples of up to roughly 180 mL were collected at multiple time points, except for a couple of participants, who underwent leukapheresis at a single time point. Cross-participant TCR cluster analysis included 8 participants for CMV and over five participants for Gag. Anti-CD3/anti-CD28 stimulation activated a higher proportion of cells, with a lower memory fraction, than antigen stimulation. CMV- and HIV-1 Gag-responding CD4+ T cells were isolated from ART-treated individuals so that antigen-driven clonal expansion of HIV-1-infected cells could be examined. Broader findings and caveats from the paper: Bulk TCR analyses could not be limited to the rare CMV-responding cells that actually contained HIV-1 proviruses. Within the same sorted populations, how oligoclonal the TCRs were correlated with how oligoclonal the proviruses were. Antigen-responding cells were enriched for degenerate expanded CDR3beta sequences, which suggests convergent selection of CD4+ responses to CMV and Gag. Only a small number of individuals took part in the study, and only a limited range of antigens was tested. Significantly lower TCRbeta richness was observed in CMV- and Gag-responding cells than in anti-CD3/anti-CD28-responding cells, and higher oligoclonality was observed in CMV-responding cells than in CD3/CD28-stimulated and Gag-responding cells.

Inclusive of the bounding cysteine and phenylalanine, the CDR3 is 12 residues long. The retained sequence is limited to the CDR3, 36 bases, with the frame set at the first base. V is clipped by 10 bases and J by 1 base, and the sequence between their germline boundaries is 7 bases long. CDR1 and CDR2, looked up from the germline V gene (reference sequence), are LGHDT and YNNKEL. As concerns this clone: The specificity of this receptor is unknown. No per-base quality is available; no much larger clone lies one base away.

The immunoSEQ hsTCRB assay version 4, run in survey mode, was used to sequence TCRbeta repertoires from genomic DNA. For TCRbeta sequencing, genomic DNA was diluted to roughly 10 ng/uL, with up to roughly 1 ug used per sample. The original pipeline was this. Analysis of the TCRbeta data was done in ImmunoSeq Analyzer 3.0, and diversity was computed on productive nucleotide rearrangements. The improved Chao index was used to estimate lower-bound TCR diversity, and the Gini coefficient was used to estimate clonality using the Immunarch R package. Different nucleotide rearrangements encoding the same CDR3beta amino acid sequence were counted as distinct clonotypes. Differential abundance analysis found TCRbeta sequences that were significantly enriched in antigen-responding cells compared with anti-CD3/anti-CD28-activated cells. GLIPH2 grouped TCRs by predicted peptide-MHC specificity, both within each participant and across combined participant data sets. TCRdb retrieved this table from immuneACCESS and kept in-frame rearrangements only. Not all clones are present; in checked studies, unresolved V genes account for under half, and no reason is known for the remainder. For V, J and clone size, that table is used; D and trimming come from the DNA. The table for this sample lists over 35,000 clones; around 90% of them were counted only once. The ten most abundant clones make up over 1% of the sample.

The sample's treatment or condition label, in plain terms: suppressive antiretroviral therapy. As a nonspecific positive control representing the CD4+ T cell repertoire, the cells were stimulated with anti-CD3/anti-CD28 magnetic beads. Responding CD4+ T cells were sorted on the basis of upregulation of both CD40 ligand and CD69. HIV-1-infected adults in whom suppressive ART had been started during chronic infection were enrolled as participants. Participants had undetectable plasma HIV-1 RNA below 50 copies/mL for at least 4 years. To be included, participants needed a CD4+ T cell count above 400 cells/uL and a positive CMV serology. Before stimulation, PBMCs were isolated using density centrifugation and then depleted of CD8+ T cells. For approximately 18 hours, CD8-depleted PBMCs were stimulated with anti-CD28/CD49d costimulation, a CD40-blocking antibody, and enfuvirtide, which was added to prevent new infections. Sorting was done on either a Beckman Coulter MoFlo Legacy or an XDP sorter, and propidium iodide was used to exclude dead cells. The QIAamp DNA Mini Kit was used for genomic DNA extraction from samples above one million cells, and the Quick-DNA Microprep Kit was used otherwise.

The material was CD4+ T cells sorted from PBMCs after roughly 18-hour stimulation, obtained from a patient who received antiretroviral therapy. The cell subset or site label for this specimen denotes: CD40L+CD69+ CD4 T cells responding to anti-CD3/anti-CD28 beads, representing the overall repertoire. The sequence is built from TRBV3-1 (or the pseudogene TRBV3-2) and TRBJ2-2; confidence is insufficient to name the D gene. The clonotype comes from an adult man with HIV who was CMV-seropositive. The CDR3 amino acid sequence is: CATELNTGELFF. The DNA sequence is TGTGCCACCGAACTGAACACCGGGGAGCTGTTTTTT.